The clone carrying this T cell receptor (beta chain) was counted ten times or more. The target antigen is unknown. Fresh peripheral blood, roughly 10 ml of it, supplied the PBMCs. The J segment lost 4 bases and the V segment lost 6 bases, leaving 5 bases of the junction unmatched. This CDR3 is 14 amino acids long. In germline, CDR1 is MNHEY, CDR2 SVGEGT. This sample was taken from a study of T cells in Graves' hyperthyroidism and ophthalmopathy. Study results and limitations: Clonotypes that were expanded in thyroid above 0.001 mostly appeared in blood too.

TCR beta CDR3 region amplification was performed from RNA transcripts. TCR CDR3 regions were first amplified by RT-PCR with HTBI primers. One entry per CDR3 protein results from TCRdb running MiXCR on the multiplex PCR reads. This table holds a few hundred thousand distinct CDR3 sequences, around 13% found once. Specimen: blood. This sequence was found in a woman under 30 with Graves' hyperthyroidism. This chain joins TRBV6-2 or TRBV6-3 and TRBJ2-2, with TRBD1 identical over 7 bases. For the CDR3, the DNA is TGTGCCAGCAGCCGAGGGGGCGGCACCGGGGAGCTGTTTTTT. It encodes CASSRGGGTGELFF.